This TCR beta chain was documented in a study of cytomegalovirus exposure and HLA in healthy donors. Regarding the study as a whole: Association of 16,951 TCR beta sequences with HLA alleles was found at 0.05 false discovery rate in a later analysis. The study put 150 or so TCR beta chains on its list as cytomegalovirus-associated. Among the CMV-associated chains, a few were confirmed in vitro as specific for CMV antigens.

Germline V gene sequence: CDR1 SGHRS, CDR2 YFSETQ. The CDR3 has 14 residues. PCR employed 60 Vbeta and 13 Jbeta primers. Original methodology: Later, roughly 86 million unique TCR beta chains were counted in an analysis, and approximately 10 million of them were shared. TCRdb's table, derived via immunoSEQ multiplex PCR, lists solely in-frame clones and lacks some. Clone size and the V and J calls come from that table; the DNA yielded D and trimming. The profile shows over 80,000 clones, just under 80% of them singletons. Concerning this clone: Its specificity is not known.

Sequenced material: PBMCs. This receptor was taken from a woman in her thirties or forties in good health and CMV-seronegative. This chain connects TRBV5-1 to TRBJ2-5, with TRBD1 as a possible D gene (6 bases). The DNA end is more similar to TRBJ2-7, so the J call may be wrong. CDR3 DNA: TGCGCCAGCAGCGTAACAGGGAGCTCCTACGAGCAGTACTTC. This codes for CASSVTGSSYEQYF.